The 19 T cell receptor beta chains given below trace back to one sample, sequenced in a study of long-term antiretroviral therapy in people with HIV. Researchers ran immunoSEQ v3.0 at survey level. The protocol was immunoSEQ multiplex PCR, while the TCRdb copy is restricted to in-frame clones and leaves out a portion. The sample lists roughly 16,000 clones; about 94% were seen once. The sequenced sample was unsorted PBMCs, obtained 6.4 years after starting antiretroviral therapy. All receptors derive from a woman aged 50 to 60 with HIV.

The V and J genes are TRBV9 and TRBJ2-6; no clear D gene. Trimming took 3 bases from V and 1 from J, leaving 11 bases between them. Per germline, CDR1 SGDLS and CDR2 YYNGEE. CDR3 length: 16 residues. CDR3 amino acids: CASSDSFRSGANVLTF. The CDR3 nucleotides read TGTGCCAGCAGCGATAGCTTTAGGTCTGGGGCCAACGTCCTGACTTTC.

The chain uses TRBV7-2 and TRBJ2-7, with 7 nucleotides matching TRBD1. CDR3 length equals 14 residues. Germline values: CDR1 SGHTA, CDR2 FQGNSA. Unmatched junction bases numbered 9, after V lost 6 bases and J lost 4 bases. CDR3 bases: TGTGCCAGCAGATCGAGACAGGGACCATACGAGCAGTACTTC. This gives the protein CASRSRQGPYEQYF.

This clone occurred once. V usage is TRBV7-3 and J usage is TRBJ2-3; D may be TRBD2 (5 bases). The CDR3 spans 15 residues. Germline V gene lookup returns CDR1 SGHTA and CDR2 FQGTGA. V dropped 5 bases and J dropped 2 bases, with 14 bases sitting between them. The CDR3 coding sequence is TGTGCCAGCAGCCTAAGGACTGCACCCACAGATACGCAGTATTTT. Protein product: CASSLRTAPTDTQYF.

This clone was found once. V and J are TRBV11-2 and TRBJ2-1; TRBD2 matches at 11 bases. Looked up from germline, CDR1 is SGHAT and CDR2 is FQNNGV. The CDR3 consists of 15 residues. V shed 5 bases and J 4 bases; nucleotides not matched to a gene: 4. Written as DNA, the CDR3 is TGTGCCAGCAGCCCCGGGACTAGCGGATACAATGAGCAGTTCTTC. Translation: CASSPGTSGYNEQFF.

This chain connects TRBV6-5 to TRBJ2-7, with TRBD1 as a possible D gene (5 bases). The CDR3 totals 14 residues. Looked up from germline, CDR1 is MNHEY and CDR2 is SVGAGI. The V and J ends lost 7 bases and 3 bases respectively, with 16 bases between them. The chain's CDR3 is CASKRQSGGYEQYF. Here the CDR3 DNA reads TGTGCCAGCAAGAGACAGTCAGGCGGCTACGAGCAGTACTTC.

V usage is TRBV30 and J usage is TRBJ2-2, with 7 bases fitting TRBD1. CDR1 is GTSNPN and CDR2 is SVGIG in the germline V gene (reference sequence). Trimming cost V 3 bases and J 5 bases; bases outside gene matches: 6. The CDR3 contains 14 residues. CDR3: CAWSVYRGTGELFF. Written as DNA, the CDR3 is TGTGCCTGGAGCGTATACAGGGGTACCGGGGAGCTGTTTTTT.

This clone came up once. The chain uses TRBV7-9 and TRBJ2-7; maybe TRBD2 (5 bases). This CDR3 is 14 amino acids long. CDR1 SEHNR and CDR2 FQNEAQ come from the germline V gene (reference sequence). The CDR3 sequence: CALEGRNREGEQYF. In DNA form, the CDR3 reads TGTGCTCTGGAAGGACGGAACCGGGAAGGGGAGCAGTACTTC.

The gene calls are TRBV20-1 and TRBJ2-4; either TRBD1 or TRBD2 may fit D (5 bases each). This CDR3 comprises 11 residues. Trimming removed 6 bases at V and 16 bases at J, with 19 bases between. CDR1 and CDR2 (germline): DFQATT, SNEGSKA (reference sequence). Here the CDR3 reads CSAPLGAPEYF. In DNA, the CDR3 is TGCAGTGCACCTCTCGGGGCACCGGAATACTTC.

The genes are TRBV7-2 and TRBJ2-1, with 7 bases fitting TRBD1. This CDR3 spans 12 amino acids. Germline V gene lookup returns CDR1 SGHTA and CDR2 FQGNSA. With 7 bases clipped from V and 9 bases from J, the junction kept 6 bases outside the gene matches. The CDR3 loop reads CASKQGTSEQFF. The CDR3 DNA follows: TGTGCCAGCAAACAGGGGACAAGTGAGCAGTTCTTC.

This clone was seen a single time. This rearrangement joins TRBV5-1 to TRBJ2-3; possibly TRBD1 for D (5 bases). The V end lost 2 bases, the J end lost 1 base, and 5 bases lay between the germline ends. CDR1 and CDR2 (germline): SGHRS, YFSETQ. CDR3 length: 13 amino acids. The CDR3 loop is CASSLGGTDTQYF. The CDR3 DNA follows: TGCGCCAGCAGCTTAGGGGGCACAGATACGCAGTATTTT.

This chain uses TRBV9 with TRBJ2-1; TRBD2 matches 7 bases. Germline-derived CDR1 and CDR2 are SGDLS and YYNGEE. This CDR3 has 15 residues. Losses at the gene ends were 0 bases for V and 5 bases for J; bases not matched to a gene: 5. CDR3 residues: CASSVAGGSHNEQFF. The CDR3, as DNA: TGTGCCAGCAGCGTAGCTGGCGGGAGCCACAATGAGCAGTTCTTC. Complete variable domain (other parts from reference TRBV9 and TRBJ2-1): DSGVTQTPKHLITATGQRVTLRCSPRSGDLSVYWYQQSLDQGLQFLIQYYNGEERAKGNILERFSAQQFPDLHSELNLSSLELGDSALYFCASSVAGGSHNEQFFGPGTRLTVL.

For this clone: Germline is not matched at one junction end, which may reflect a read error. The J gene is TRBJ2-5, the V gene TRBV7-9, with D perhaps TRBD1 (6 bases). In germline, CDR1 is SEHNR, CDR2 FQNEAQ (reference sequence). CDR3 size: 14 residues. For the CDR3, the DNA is TGTGCCAGCAGCTTGTACAGGGACCAGGAGACCCAGTACTTC. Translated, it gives CASSLYRDQETQYF.

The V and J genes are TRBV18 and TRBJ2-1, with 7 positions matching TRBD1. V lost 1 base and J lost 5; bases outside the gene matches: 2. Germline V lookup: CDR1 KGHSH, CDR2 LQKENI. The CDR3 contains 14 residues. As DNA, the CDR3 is TGTGCCAGCTCACCACGGCAGGGGGACAATGAGCAGTTCTTC. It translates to CASSPRQGDNEQFF.

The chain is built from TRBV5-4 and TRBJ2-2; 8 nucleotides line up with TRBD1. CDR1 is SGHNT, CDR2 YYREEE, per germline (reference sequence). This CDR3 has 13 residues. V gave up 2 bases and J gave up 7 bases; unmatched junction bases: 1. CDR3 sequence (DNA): TGTGCCAGCAGCTTAACAGGGGGCGGGGAGCTGTTTTTT. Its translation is CASSLTGGGELFF.

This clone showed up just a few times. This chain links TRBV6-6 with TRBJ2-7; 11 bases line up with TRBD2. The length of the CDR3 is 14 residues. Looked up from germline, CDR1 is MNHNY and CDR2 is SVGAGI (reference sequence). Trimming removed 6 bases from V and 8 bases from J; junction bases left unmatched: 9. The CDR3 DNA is TGTGCCAGCAGGACCGGGACTAGCGGTATGCAGCAGTACTTC. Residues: CASRTGTSGMQQYF.

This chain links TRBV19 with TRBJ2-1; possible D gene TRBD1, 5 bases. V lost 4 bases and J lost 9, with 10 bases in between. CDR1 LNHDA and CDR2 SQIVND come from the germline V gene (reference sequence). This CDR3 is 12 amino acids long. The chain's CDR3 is CASSRLRGEQFF. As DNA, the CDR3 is TGTGCCAGTAGTAGGCTTAGGGGTGAGCAGTTCTTC.

The CDR3 here is CASSYRAGGQETQYF. In DNA form, the CDR3 reads TGTGCCAGCAGTTATCGGGCGGGGGGACAGGAGACCCAGTACTTC. V and J are TRBV6-5 and TRBJ2-5; possible D gene TRBD2, 8 bases. V was pared by 3 bases and J by 5 bases, with 16 bases between. Looked up from germline, CDR1 is MNHEY and CDR2 is SVGAGI. The CDR3 is made up of 15 amino acids.

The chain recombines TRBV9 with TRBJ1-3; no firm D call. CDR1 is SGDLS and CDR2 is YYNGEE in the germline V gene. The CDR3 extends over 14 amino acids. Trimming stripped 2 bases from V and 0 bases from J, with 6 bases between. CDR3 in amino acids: CASSVGSSGNTIYF. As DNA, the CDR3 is TGTGCCAGCAGCGTGGGATCCTCTGGAAACACCATATATTTT.

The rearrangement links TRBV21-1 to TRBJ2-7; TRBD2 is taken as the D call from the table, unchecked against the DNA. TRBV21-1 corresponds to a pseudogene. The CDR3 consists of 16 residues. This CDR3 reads CASSSWGGNYSYEQYF. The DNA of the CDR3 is TGTGCCAGCAGCAGTTGGGGGGGAAATTACTCCTACGAGCAGTACTTC.